The clone carrying this T cell receptor (beta chain) was counted once. Its target is unknown. The data originate from a study of beta chain features in type 1 diabetes. Overall study results and limits: Compared to healthy donors, patients appeared to have naive, central memory and Treg TCRB repertoires that were more alike. Shortening that was moderate but significant affected the TCRB CDR3s of Type 1 diabetes patients in all four CD4+ subsets.

Per the germline V gene, CDR1 is LNHNV and CDR2 is YYDKDF (reference sequence). CDR3 size: 17 residues. The J segment lost 0 bases and the V segment lost 2 bases, leaving 7 bases of the junction unmatched. What was sequenced were expressed TCRB transcripts, since all of the isolated RNA had been reverse transcribed. Only in-frame clones appear in the TCRdb table, and some are missing; sequencing was by immunoSEQ multiplex PCR. The table has roughly 330,000 clones, less than 15% seen once; the top ten hold roughly 0.016%. This chain links TRBV15 with TRBJ1-3; 7 bases are a match to TRBD1. The sequenced material came from naive CD4+ T cells from blood. The TCR was taken from a woman aged 18-29 years with type 1 diabetes. This CDR3 reads CATSRHTGAISGNTIYF. In DNA, the CDR3 is TGTGCCACCAGCAGACACACAGGGGCGATCTCTGGAAACACCATATATTTT.